These 23 T cell receptor beta chains were sequenced from one sample in a study of cytomegalovirus exposure and HLA in healthy donors. The PCR ran on 60 Vbeta and 13 Jbeta primers. TCRdb keeps only in-frame clones here, not all; method: immunoSEQ multiplex PCR. The repertoire shows approximately 190,000 clones; the top ten hold about 6.8%. Sequencing was done on a sample of PBMCs. All receptors derive from a man in his thirties or forties in good health and CMV-seronegative.

The chain has TRBV2 and TRBJ2-7; TRBD1 might be the D (6 bases). Trimming cost V 3 bases and J 5 bases, with 14 bases left between them. Germline V lookup: CDR1 SNHLY, CDR2 FYNNEI. This CDR3 is built from 14 residues. The CDR3 protein is CASSEWFGQNEQYF. In DNA form, the CDR3 reads TGTGCCAGCAGTGAGTGGTTCGGACAGAACGAGCAGTACTTC.

This chain connects TRBV21-1 to TRBJ2-5; the table's D call of TRBD2 was not tested on the DNA. TRBV21-1 is annotated as a pseudogene. This CDR3 has 19 amino acids. The CDR3 sequence is CASSKVWGLTSGDQETQYF. Here the CDR3 DNA reads TGTGCCAGCAGCAAAGTTTGGGGCCTGACTAGCGGGGATCAGGAGACCCAGTACTTC.

The chain couples TRBV7-2 to TRBJ1-2; 11 positions agree with TRBD1. The ends lost 4 bases at V and 5 bases at J; junction bases unmatched: 3. This CDR3 has 14 residues. The germline CDR1 and CDR2 sequences are SGHTA and FQGNSA. The CDR3 loop is CASSSGQGAYGYTF. In nucleotides, the CDR3 is TGTGCCAGCAGCTCCGGACAGGGGGCGTATGGCTACACCTTC.

V is TRBV6-1 and J is TRBJ2-1, with D hard to call. The length of the CDR3 is 14 residues. Germline assignment: CDR1 MNHNS and CDR2 SASEGT. V was cut by 5 bases and J by 12 bases, with 20 bases left in between. CDR3 in DNA: TGTGCCAGCAGTCTTGAGACACCCACCCTGGGGCAGTTCTTC. This translates into CASSLETPTLGQFF.

This chain connects TRBV9 to TRBJ2-1; 7 bases are shared with TRBD2. This CDR3 is 15 amino acids long. Trimming cost V 3 bases and J 8 bases; bases outside gene matches: 11. Germline V gives CDR1 SGDLS, CDR2 YYNGEE. This chain's CDR3 is CASSAGTTVGDEQFF. The CDR3 DNA sequence: TGTGCCAGCAGCGCCGGGACTACCGTAGGCGATGAGCAGTTCTTC. The whole variable domain, filled in from reference TRBV9 and TRBJ2-1, reads DSGVTQTPKHLITATGQRVTLRCSPRSGDLSVYWYQQSLDQGLQFLIQYYNGEERAKGNILERFSAQQFPDLHSELNLSSLELGDSALYFCASSAGTTVGDEQFFGPGTRLTVL.

The chain is built from TRBV2 and TRBJ1-2; 7 nucleotides line up with TRBD1. Germline CDR1 and CDR2: SNHLY and FYNNEI. The CDR3 length is 17 residues. Trimming removed 2 bases from V and 3 bases from J; junction bases left unmatched: 12. The CDR3 protein is CASSEIGQGERHYGYTF. The CDR3 nucleotides are TGTGCCAGCAGTGAAATTGGTCAGGGGGAGAGGCACTATGGCTACACCTTC.

V gene TRBV9 combines with J gene TRBJ1-1; D gene ambiguous. The CDR3 is 14 amino acids. V dropped 4 bases and J dropped 5 bases, with 15 bases sitting between them. From germline, CDR1 is SGDLS and CDR2 YYNGEE. The CDR3 sequence: CASSQDYRETEAFF. The CDR3 nucleotides are TGTGCCAGCAGCCAGGACTACCGGGAAACTGAAGCTTTCTTT.

This sequence joins TRBV15 and TRBJ1-3; 9 bases line up with TRBD1. The CDR3 is 18 residues long. CDR1 is LNHNV and CDR2 is YYDKDF in the germline V gene (reference sequence). The V and J ends lost 0 bases and 5 bases, in that order; junction bases with no gene match: 11. CDR3 amino acids: CATSRDLGTGIYRNTIYF. CDR3 in DNA: TGTGCCACCAGCAGAGACCTCGGGACAGGGATTTACAGAAACACCATATATTTT.

This chain connects TRBV2 to TRBJ2-7; 7 positions agree with TRBD2. With V trimmed by 4 bases and J by 0 bases, 3 bases remained unmatched. This CDR3 comprises 14 residues. Germline CDR1 is SNHLY and CDR2 is FYNNEI. The CDR3 coding sequence is TGTGCCAGCAGTGTAAGGACTAGCTCCTACGAGCAGTACTTC. Amino acid sequence: CASSVRTSSYEQYF.

This chain uses TRBV7-8 with TRBJ2-1; 9 nucleotides line up with TRBD2. There are 21 residues in the CDR3. Germline V gives CDR1 SGHVS, CDR2 FQNEAQ. Trimming removed 1 base from V and 4 bases from J; junction bases left unmatched: 20. The CDR3 bases are TGTGCCAGCAGCTTAGTTCGGCCAGGAGCGGGAGGCTATAGGAGGTACAATGAGCAGTTCTTC. It is translated as CASSLVRPGAGGYRRYNEQFF.

V usage is TRBV2 and J usage is TRBJ2-7; 10 bases agree with TRBD2. The V gene end was trimmed by 8 bases and the J gene end by 3 bases; junction bases not matched to a gene: 7. CDR1 is SNHLY, CDR2 FYNNEI, per germline. The CDR3 has 14 residues. The CDR3 loop is CASSGLAALYEQYF. CDR3 in DNA: TGTGCCAGCTCTGGACTAGCGGCTCTCTACGAGCAGTACTTC.

This sequence joins TRBV6-1 and TRBJ2-1, with a possible D match to TRBD2 (5 bases). The CDR3 totals 11 residues. Trimming stripped 6 bases from V and 12 bases from J, with 12 bases between. In germline, CDR1 is MNHNS, CDR2 SASEGT. The CDR3 coding sequence is TGTGCCAGCAGCTTAGGACGGGGGCAGTTCTTC. The encoded protein is CASSLGRGQFF.

The V call is TRBV4-1, the J call TRBJ2-7; possible D gene TRBD1, 6 bases. The V end lost 10 bases, the J end lost 0 bases, and 16 bases lay between the germline ends. The CDR3 extends over 14 amino acids. Looked up from germline, CDR1 is MGHRA and CDR2 is YSYEKL. The CDR3 coding sequence is TGCGCCACGAGTACAGGGTCTGGCTCCTACGAGCAGTACTTC. It codes for CATSTGSGSYEQYF.

The V call is TRBV6-5, the J call TRBJ1-1, with a weak D call TRBD1 (5 bases). Germline CDR1 and CDR2: MNHEY and SVGAGI. This CDR3 has 14 residues. Trimming cost V 2 bases and J 5 bases, with 12 bases left between them. The CDR3 DNA is TGTGCCAGCAGTTACCCCCCCAGGGTTACTGAAGCTTTCTTT. Its translation is CASSYPPRVTEAFF.

The chain is built from TRBV5-6 and TRBJ2-3; D not certain. From germline, CDR1 is SGHDT and CDR2 YYEEEE. This CDR3 spans 16 amino acids. V was pared by 2 bases and J by 3 bases, with 16 bases between. In DNA, the CDR3 is TGTGCCAGCAGCTTCCCGACCGTCCCCGGGACAGATACGCAGTATTTT. Translating it yields CASSFPTVPGTDTQYF.

V usage is TRBV4-1 and J usage is TRBJ1-2, with 8 bases that match TRBD1. There are 14 residues in the CDR3. The junction had 5 bases not matched to a gene; V was cut back by 1 base and J by 7 bases. Germline V CDR1 and CDR2: MGHRA, YSYEKL. CDR3 in DNA: TGCGCCAGCAGCCAAGGGACAGGGAAGGTTGGCTACACCTTC. It encodes CASSQGTGKVGYTF.

The chain has TRBV11-2 and TRBJ2-7, with 15 bases lining up with TRBD2. V dropped 1 base and J dropped 0; count of bases not matched to a gene: 4. The CDR3 is 18 amino acids. Germline values: CDR1 SGHAT, CDR2 FQNNGV. This CDR3 reads CASSLGTSGRVYSYEQYF. In DNA, the CDR3 is TGTGCCAGCAGCTTAGGGACTAGCGGGAGGGTCTACTCCTACGAGCAGTACTTC.

The chain recombines TRBV5-7 with TRBJ2-1; D unclear. TRBV5-7 is given ORF status, its function remaining uncertain. The length of the CDR3 is 16 residues. With 5 bases removed from V and 5 bases from J, the gap between germline ends came to 20 bases. Written as DNA, the CDR3 is TGTGCCAGCAGTCCTTGGAGTATTCCTATACACAATGAGCAGTTCTTC. It encodes CASSPWSIPIHNEQFF.

V usage is TRBV4-1 and J usage is TRBJ1-6; D may be TRBD1 (6 bases). V was shortened by 4 bases and J by 4 bases, with 14 bases between the two germline ends. This CDR3 has 16 residues. Germline loops: CDR1 MGHRA, CDR2 YSYEKL. The DNA of the CDR3 is TGCGCCAGCAGCCTGTCAGGGGATTCGTATAATTCACCCCTCCACTTT. Its protein product is CASSLSGDSYNSPLHF.

V and J are TRBV11-2 and TRBJ2-7, with D perhaps TRBD2 (6 bases). Germline V gene sequence: CDR1 SGHAT, CDR2 FQNNGV. The ends were cut back, 2 bases at V and 4 bases at J, with 12 bases in the middle. There are 14 residues in the CDR3. CDR3 loop: CASSLILAGYEQYF. As DNA, the CDR3 is TGTGCCAGCAGCTTAATACTAGCAGGTTACGAGCAGTACTTC.

About this clone: Germline is not matched at one junction end, which may reflect a read error. For the CDR3, the DNA is TGCGCCGGCAGTGAGGGGCAGATCGGCGAGCAGTACTTC. It yields the protein CAGSEGQIGEQYF. This chain joins TRBV10-1 and TRBJ2-7, with D perhaps assigned TRBD1 or TRBD2 (5 bases each). CDR3 length: 13 residues. Germline CDR1 is WNHNN and CDR2 is SYGVQD (reference sequence).

This chain joins TRBV6-4 and TRBJ2-4, with a possible D match to TRBD1 (5 bases). V lost 5 bases, J lost 9 bases, and 20 bases lay in between. The CDR3 totals 15 residues. Germline-derived CDR1 and CDR2 are MRHNA and SNTAGT. CDR3 region: CASSPEPYDSSIQYF. For the CDR3, the DNA is TGTGCCAGCAGTCCCGAGCCTTATGACAGCTCCATTCAGTACTTC.

The rearrangement uses TRBV12-5 and TRBJ1-5; weak D call: TRBD1 (6 bases). The CDR3 contains 13 residues. Per the germline V gene, CDR1 is LGHNT and CDR2 is FRNRAP. The V end was cut by 6 bases, the J end by 3 bases, with 9 bases between. The CDR3 loop is CASGTGYNQPQHF. In DNA, the CDR3 is TGTGCTAGTGGGACAGGATACAATCAGCCCCAGCATTTT.